This TCR beta chain was documented in a study of response to subunit inactivated influenza vaccine. The germline V gene has CDR1 SGDLS and CDR2 YYNGEE. The length of the CDR3 is 14 residues. V was trimmed by 3 bases and J by 6 bases, leaving 10 bases between them. Only a few counts were recorded for this clonotype. Its antigen is unidentified. Study outcomes and limitations: Each seasonal influenza vaccination, the authors suggested, recruits few new T cells.

TCRdb called the RT-PCR reads again in MiXCR, with one record for every CDR3 protein. Among around 480,000 distinct CDR3 sequences, 16% were seen once, and the ten largest hold 2.5% to 3.5%. This chain links TRBV9 with TRBJ1-6; TRBD1 might be the D (5 bases). The sequencing used CD4+ T cells sorted from PBMCs, collected around 25 months after vaccination. The receptor was derived from a man between 50 and 70 years old who received an inactivated influenza vaccine. CDR3 DNA: TGTGCCAGCAGCGAAGGGGTTGTTAATTCACCCCTCCACTTT. It translates to CASSEGVVNSPLHF.